These 4 T cell receptor beta chains were all obtained from the same sample, sequenced in a study of blood T cell repertoires in COVID-19. Measured with immunoSEQ multiplex PCR; TCRdb has only the in-frame clones, and not every one. The data contain 200,000 to 250,000 clones, around nine tenths of them singletons. Sequencing used peripheral blood. All receptors come from a woman aged 55 to 70 who had recovered from COVID-19.

The chain is built from TRBV27 and TRBJ2-2; no clear D gene. Trimming left V 5 bases short and J 8 bases short, with 15 bases between. The CDR3 runs 14 residues. CDR1 is MNHEY, CDR2 SMNVEV, per germline (reference sequence). The CDR3 sequence is CASSIRPKTGELFF. DNA of the CDR3: TGTGCCAGCAGTATACGTCCTAAAACTGGGGAGCTGTTTTTT.

CDR3: CASSQDGAGNSYNEQFF. CDR3 DNA: TGTGCCAGCAGCCAAGATGGGGCGGGAAACTCCTACAATGAGCAGTTCTTC. This chain uses TRBV4-2 with TRBJ2-1; the D gene is possibly TRBD2 (6 bases). There are 17 residues in the CDR3. Trimming took 0 bases from V and 0 from J, leaving 12 bases between them. Germline CDR1 reads LGHNA; CDR2 reads YNFKEQ.

This sequence joins TRBV7-3 and TRBJ2-3; 8 nucleotides match TRBD2. CDR3 length: 15 residues. Germline V CDR1 and CDR2: SGHTA, FQGTGA. V shed 1 base and J 5 bases; nucleotides not matched to a gene: 5. CDR3 residues: CASSLSGGRGDTQYF. In DNA form, the CDR3 reads TGTGCCAGCAGCTTAAGCGGGGGGCGTGGAGATACGCAGTATTTT.

The rearrangement links TRBV18 to TRBJ2-3; 8 nucleotides line up with TRBD2. With V trimmed by 3 bases and J by 2 bases, 10 bases remained unmatched. Per the germline V gene, CDR1 is KGHSH and CDR2 is LQKENI. This CDR3 contains 17 residues. The CDR3 coding sequence is TGTGCCAGCTCACCTGGTGGAGGCGGGGGGACCACAGATACGCAGTATTTT. Translating it yields CASSPGGGGGTTDTQYF.